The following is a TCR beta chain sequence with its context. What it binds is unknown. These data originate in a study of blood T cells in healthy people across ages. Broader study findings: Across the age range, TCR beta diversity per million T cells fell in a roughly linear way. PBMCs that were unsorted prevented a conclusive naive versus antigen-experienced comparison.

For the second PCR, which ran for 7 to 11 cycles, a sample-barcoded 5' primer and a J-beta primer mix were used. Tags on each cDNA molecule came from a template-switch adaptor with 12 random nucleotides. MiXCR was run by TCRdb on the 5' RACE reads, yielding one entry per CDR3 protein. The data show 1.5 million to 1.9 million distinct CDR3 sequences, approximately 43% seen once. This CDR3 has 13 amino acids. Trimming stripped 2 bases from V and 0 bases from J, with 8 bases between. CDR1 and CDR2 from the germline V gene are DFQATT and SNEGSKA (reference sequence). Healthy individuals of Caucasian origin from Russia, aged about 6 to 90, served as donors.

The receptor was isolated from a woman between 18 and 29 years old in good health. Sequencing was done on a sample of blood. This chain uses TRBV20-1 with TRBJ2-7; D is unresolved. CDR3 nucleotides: TGCAGTGCTAGAACTGACCCCTCCTACGAGCAGTACTTC. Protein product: CSARTDPSYEQYF.